This T cell receptor (beta chain) stems from a study of CD8 T cells in Susac syndrome. Whole-study context: Treatment status at blood draw for the Susac syndrome patients was therapy-naive, corticosteroids, or intravenous immunoglobulin alone.

Sequencing targeted TCR beta in T cells from blood (CD8+ and CD4+). Fulfillment of recently defined diagnostic criteria for definite or probable disease was shown by the patients with Susac syndrome. In contrast to the negatively isolated CD8+ and CD4+ T cells, TEMRA cells were FACS-enriched. RNA totalling about 0.45 to 1 ug underwent reverse transcription with random hexamers. TCRdb re-derived calls from the immunoSEQ multiplex PCR reads in MiXCR, one entry per CDR3 protein. Here the sample spans roughly 200,000 distinct CDR3 sequences, 85% to 95% being singletons. The CDR3 has 18 amino acids. V lost 4 bases, J lost 0 bases, and 8 bases stayed unmatched. Germline CDR1 and CDR2: MNHEY and SVGEGT.

The chain uses TRBV6-2 or TRBV6-3 and TRBJ2-6; 8 nucleotides line up with TRBD1. The sequence was obtained from a human donor with Susac syndrome. The sequenced sample consisted of CD4+ T cells from PBMCs. CDR3 sequence (DNA): TGTGCCAGCAGTTCCCGGGACAGGAGAGTCTCTGGGGCCAACGTCCTGACTTTC. It translates to CASSSRDRRVSGANVLTF.